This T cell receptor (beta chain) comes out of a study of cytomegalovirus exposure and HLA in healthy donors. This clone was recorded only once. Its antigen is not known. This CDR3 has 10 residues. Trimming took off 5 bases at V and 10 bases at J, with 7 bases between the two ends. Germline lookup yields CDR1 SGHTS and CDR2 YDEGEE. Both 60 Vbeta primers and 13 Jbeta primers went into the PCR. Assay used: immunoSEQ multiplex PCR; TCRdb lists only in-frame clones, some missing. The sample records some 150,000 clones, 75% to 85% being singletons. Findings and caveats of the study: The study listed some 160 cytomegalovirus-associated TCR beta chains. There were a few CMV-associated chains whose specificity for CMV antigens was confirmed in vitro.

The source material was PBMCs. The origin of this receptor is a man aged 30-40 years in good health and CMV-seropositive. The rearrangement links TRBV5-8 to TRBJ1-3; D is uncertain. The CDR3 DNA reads TGTGCCAGCAGTAGGGAGACCATATATTTT. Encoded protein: CASSRETIYF.